This T cell receptor (beta chain) was documented in a study of blood T cell repertoires in COVID-19. The overall study: Acute and convalescent COVID-19 specimens originated in the United States, Italy and Spain. Sources were T cells, B-cell-depleted T cells, or PBMCs; the material itself was cDNA or gDNA.

This CDR3 has 16 residues. Unmatched junction bases numbered 5, after V lost 0 bases and J lost 4 bases. The V gene's germline CDR1 is GTSNPN and CDR2 SVGIG (reference sequence). In the source study's methods: Amplification of reference gene primers was used by the study to estimate nucleated cell counts. Using immunoSEQ multiplex PCR, the repertoire was profiled, and TCRdb retains in-frame clones only, with some absent. That table is the source of V, J and clone size, and D and trimming were worked out from the DNA. The sample lists some 250,000 clones, around 85% seen once, with around 2.9% in the top ten.

Specimen: peripheral blood. This sequence originates from a woman aged 25 to 39 who had recovered from COVID-19. V gene TRBV30 combines with J gene TRBJ2-2; TRBD2 matches at 10 bases. CDR3 bases: TGTGCCTGGAGTGTGGTAGCGGGGGGCCCCACCGGGGAGCTGTTTTTT. Translated: CAWSVVAGGPTGELFF.